Given below is one T cell receptor beta chain in context. Its matching antigen is unknown. The record originates from a study of OX40 agonist ivuxolimab in advanced cancers. Whole-study context: Ivuxolimab is a fully human IgG2 antibody that activates OX40 (CD134). Partial response was recorded in three patients: one hepatocellular carcinoma and two cutaneous melanoma cases. Overall study findings and caveats: Dosing at 0.1 to 3.0 mg/kg was accompanied by clonal expansion of CD4+ and CD8+ blood T cells by week 6.

V was shortened by 8 bases and J by 4 bases, with 11 bases between the two germline ends. Germline values: CDR1 SQVTM, CDR2 ANQGSEA. The CDR3 is made up of 11 amino acids. TCRdb's copy holds only in-frame clones and misses some; the assay was immunoSEQ multiplex PCR. The sample lists around 26,000 clones; 81% were seen once. Sample: CD4+ or CD8+ T cells sorted from blood, taken in a trial of the OX40 agonist ivuxolimab. The TCR sequence derives from an adult with an advanced solid tumor such as melanoma, head and neck, liver or kidney cancer. The rearrangement joins TRBV29-1 to TRBJ1-1; D not resolved. CDR3 amino acids: CSPFYGTEAFF. CDR3 sequence (DNA): TGCAGCCCCTTTTATGGCACTGAAGCTTTCTTT.